Following are 31 T cell receptor beta chains from one sample sequenced in a study of T-cell reconstitution after alpha-beta-depleted transplantation in children. Unique molecular identifiers featured in how the TCRbeta library was prepared. TCRdb reprocessed the PCR reads via MiXCR and lists one record per CDR3 protein. The sample lists 150,000 to 250,000 distinct CDR3 sequences; 13% to 15% were seen once. Specimen: PBMCs from the stem cell graft donor, collected from the stem cell graft. All receptors come from a human donor who donated a stem cell graft to a child with acute lymphoblastic leukemia.

This clonotype was recorded at least ten times. The rearrangement links TRBV20-1 to TRBJ2-3, with a weak D call TRBD2 (5 bases). The CDR3 spans 14 residues. Deletions cut 1 base from V and 0 bases from J, with 8 bases between. The germline CDR1 and CDR2 sequences are DFQATT and SNEGSKA (reference sequence). DNA of the CDR3: TGCAGTGCTAGAGTCCCGGGGAGCACAGATACGCAGTATTTT. Translated: CSARVPGSTDTQYF.

This clonotype was recorded a few times. The chain employs TRBV7-2 and TRBJ2-2, with 7 bases fitting TRBD1. The CDR3 runs 20 residues. Germline V gene lookup returns CDR1 SGHTA and CDR2 FQGNSA. J was trimmed by 1 base and V by 1 base; bases with no gene match: 15. CDR3 region: CASSLVFDPRGQRNTGELFF. The DNA of the CDR3 is TGTGCCAGCAGCTTAGTTTTCGACCCCCGGGGACAGCGGAACACCGGGGAGCTGTTTTTT.

In its sample, this clonotype was seen a few times. The V and J genes are TRBV5-1 and TRBJ2-5; 8 nucleotides agree with TRBD1. CDR3 length: 17 amino acids. Germline V gene data show CDR1 as SGHRS and CDR2 as YFSETQ. The ends lost 3 bases at V and 3 bases at J; junction bases unmatched: 13. CDR3 in DNA: TGCGCCAGCAGCTCGATCCGGACAGGGTTAATGGAAGAGACCCAGTACTTC. Translating gives CASSSIRTGLMEETQYF.

The chain has TRBV4-2 and TRBJ2-7, with 10 bases identical to TRBD2. The ends lost 8 bases at V and 2 bases at J; junction bases unmatched: 12. CDR3 size: 16 residues. The germline V gene encodes CDR1 LGHNA and CDR2 YNFKEQ. The CDR3 nucleotides read TGTGCCAGCGGCCCTGGGCTAGCGGGAGTTACCTACGAGCAGTACTTC. It yields the protein CASGPGLAGVTYEQYF.

This clonotype was detected only once. The chain couples TRBV7-9 to TRBJ1-1; no clear D gene. The CDR3 sequence is 12 residues long. Trimming left V 4 bases short and J 8 bases short, with 11 bases between. Looked up from germline, CDR1 is SEHNR and CDR2 is FQNEAQ (reference sequence). The CDR3 loop is CASSSATPEAFF. In nucleotides, the CDR3 is TGTGCCAGCAGCTCTGCCACACCAGAAGCTTTCTTT.

This clonotype was picked up many times. V and J are TRBV25-1 and TRBJ2-3; D not resolved. Germline CDR1 MGHDK, CDR2 SYGVNS. V was clipped by 0 bases and J by 3 bases, with 10 bases between them. The CDR3 is made up of 15 amino acids. CDR3 sequence (DNA): TGTGCCAGCAGTGAATACCAGGATACAACAGATACGCAGTATTTT. Its protein is CASSEYQDTTDTQYF.

The chain carries TRBV6-5 and TRBJ2-5; 7 bases are a match to TRBD2. This CDR3 region has 17 residues. Germline trimming cut 2 bases from V and 0 bases from J; bases unmatched to any gene: 9. Germline values: CDR1 MNHEY, CDR2 SVGAGI. CDR3 region: CASSYPGTTPYQETQYF. The CDR3 coding sequence is TGTGCCAGCAGTTACCCAGGGACTACCCCCTACCAAGAGACCCAGTACTTC.

This clonotype has at least ten counts. The chain couples TRBV29-1 to TRBJ1-2; 7 bases are a match to TRBD1. CDR3 length: 11 residues. V lost 3 bases, J lost 6 bases, and 1 base stayed unmatched. Germline CDR1 and CDR2: SQVTM and ANQGSEA. This chain's CDR3 is CSVDTGDGYTF. In nucleotides, the CDR3 is TGCAGCGTTGATACAGGGGATGGCTACACCTTC.

The CDR3 sequence: CASSQRDRGPEKLFF. As DNA, the CDR3 is TGTGCCAGCAGCCAACGCGACAGGGGGCCGGAAAAACTGTTTTTT. The chain recombines TRBV4-2 with TRBJ1-4, with 10 positions matching TRBD1. V lost 2 bases, J lost 8 bases, and 5 bases stayed unmatched. Germline V gene sequence: CDR1 LGHNA, CDR2 YNFKEQ. The CDR3 covers 15 residues.

Ten or more counts support this clonotype. The chain employs TRBV12-3 or TRBV12-4 and TRBJ1-1, with D possibly being TRBD1 (6 bases). The CDR3 has 11 residues. V shed 7 bases and J shed 8 bases, with 11 bases lying between them. CDR3 sequence reads: CASNPDSEAFF. Here the CDR3 DNA reads TGTGCCAGCAATCCGGACAGCGAAGCTTTCTTT.

This clonotype was recorded at least ten times. V is TRBV20-1 and J is TRBJ2-7; 13 nucleotides agree with TRBD2. The V gene end was trimmed by 6 bases and the J gene end by 0 bases; junction bases not matched to a gene: 5. Germline-derived CDR1 and CDR2 are DFQATT and SNEGSKA (reference sequence). CDR3 size: 15 residues. The CDR3: CSASGLAGASYEQYF. The CDR3 nucleotides read TGCAGTGCCTCAGGACTAGCGGGAGCCTCCTACGAGCAGTACTTC.

There are many counts of this clonotype. The J gene is TRBJ1-2, the V gene TRBV20-1, with D unclear. V was pared by 5 bases and J by 2 bases, with 9 bases between. This CDR3 is 12 amino acids long. The germline CDR1 and CDR2 sequences are DFQATT and SNEGSKA (reference sequence). DNA for the CDR3: TGCAGTGCTCTGGACGGGAACTATGGCTACACCTTC. Amino acids: CSALDGNYGYTF.

The chain combines TRBV20-1 with TRBJ1-4; D not certain. CDR1 is DFQATT and CDR2 is SNEGSKA in the germline V gene (reference sequence). V was cut by 2 bases and J by 4 bases, with 11 bases left in between. The CDR3 has 14 residues. The CDR3 loop is CSARKRKGNEKLFF. The CDR3 bases are TGCAGTGCTAGAAAGAGGAAGGGTAATGAAAAACTGTTTTTT.

This clonotype has ten or more counts. CDR3 amino acids: CASSATTLGEQFF. The CDR3 nucleotides read TGTGCCAGTAGTGCCACGACTCTGGGGGAGCAGTTCTTC. V usage is TRBV19 and J usage is TRBJ2-1; unclear D gene. This CDR3 contains 13 residues. Per germline, CDR1 LNHDA and CDR2 SQIVND (reference sequence). V was shortened by 5 bases and J by 10 bases, with 15 bases between the two germline ends.

This chain joins TRBV6-1 and TRBJ2-4; weak D call: TRBD2 (6 bases). The CDR3 consists of 18 residues. V lost 4 bases to trimming and J lost 0 bases, with 19 bases between them. Germline V lookup: CDR1 MNHNS, CDR2 SASEGT. This CDR3 reads CASSGPAGSTLAKNIQYF. DNA for the CDR3: TGTGCCAGCAGTGGGCCGGCGGGGTCCACCTTAGCCAAAAACATTCAGTACTTC.

The V and J genes are TRBV20-1 and TRBJ2-2, with a weak D call TRBD2 (5 bases). Germline CDR1 and CDR2: DFQATT and SNEGSKA (reference sequence). The CDR3 covers 13 residues. The V end was cut by 6 bases, the J end by 5 bases, with 13 bases between. The CDR3 sequence is CSARTRRTGELFF. DNA for the CDR3: TGCAGTGCACGTACTAGGAGGACCGGGGAGCTGTTTTTT.

This clonotype was detected ten times or more. V gene TRBV20-1 combines with J gene TRBJ1-5; D unresolved. The germline gives CDR1 DFQATT, CDR2 SNEGSKA (reference sequence). Trimming stripped 1 base from V and 5 bases from J, with 12 bases between. The CDR3 is made up of 14 amino acids. CDR3 sequence (DNA): TGCAGTGCTAGAGGCCAAACCGAAGATCAGCCCCAGCATTTT. Residues: CSARGQTEDQPQHF.

With regard to this clonotype: Possible read error: a much larger clone is one base away. This sequence joins TRBV11-2 and TRBJ2-3; 9 nucleotides match TRBD1. Germline V lookup: CDR1 SGHAT, CDR2 FQNNGV. The CDR3 has 17 amino acids. DNA for the CDR3: TGTGCCAACAGCTTAGCCACCACAGGGGGCAAGACAGATACGCAGTATTTT. Its protein is CANSLATTGGKTDTQYF.

Ten or more counts support this clonotype. The chain links TRBV4-2 to TRBJ2-7, with 11 positions matching TRBD2. The CDR3 runs to 15 residues. Germline assignment: CDR1 LGHNA and CDR2 YNFKEQ. V trimming: 5 bases; J trimming: 2 bases; junction bases outside the gene matches: 5. This chain's CDR3 is CASSSLAGVAYEQYF. CDR3 coding DNA: TGTGCCAGCAGCTCACTAGCGGGAGTGGCCTACGAGCAGTACTTC.

The table lists this clonotype with a few counts. The chain carries TRBV6-6 and TRBJ2-3, with D perhaps TRBD2 (6 bases). Germline CDR1 is MNHNY and CDR2 is SVGAGI (reference sequence). CDR3 length equals 13 residues. V shed 6 bases and J shed 7 bases, with 14 bases lying between them. DNA for the CDR3: TGTGCCAGCAGCCCCGCCGGAGGGAATACGCAGTATTTT. This translates into CASSPAGGNTQYF.

The table lists this clonotype with many counts. The CDR3 here is CASSPGHRDTQYF. The CDR3 DNA follows: TGTGCCAGCTCACCAGGGCACAGAGATACGCAGTATTTT. V usage is TRBV18 and J usage is TRBJ2-3; D gene uncertain. CDR1 is KGHSH, CDR2 LQKENI, per germline. V lost 2 bases and J 5 bases, leaving 8 bases between the germline ends. The CDR3 loop spans 13 amino acids.

Ten or more counts support this clonotype. The chain links TRBV19 to TRBJ2-3, with TRBD2 as a possible D gene (5 bases). This CDR3 spans 16 amino acids. The germline V gene has CDR1 LNHDA and CDR2 SQIVND (reference sequence). V was shortened by 3 bases and J by 2 bases, with 15 bases between the two germline ends. CDR3 sequence reads: CASSIPGVSITDTQYF. DNA for the CDR3: TGTGCCAGTAGTATTCCCGGGGTCTCGATCACAGATACGCAGTATTTT. The full variable domain, in which reference TRBV19 and TRBJ2-3 provide the parts outside the CDR3, is DGGITQSPKYLFRKEGQNVTLSCEQNLNHDAMYWYRQDPGQGLRLIYYSQIVNDFQKGDIAEGYSVSREKKESFPLTVTSAQKNPTAFYLCASSIPGVSITDTQYFGPGTRLTVL.

This clonotype was seen repeatedly, ten times or more. The V and J genes are TRBV29-1 and TRBJ1-2, with D perhaps TRBD1 (5 bases). Trimming removed 7 bases from V and 3 bases from J, with 9 bases in between. Germline V gene data show CDR1 as SQVTM and CDR2 as ANQGSEA. This CDR3 region has 11 residues. CDR3 region: CSAREHYGYTF. The CDR3 DNA is TGCAGCGCCAGGGAACACTATGGCTACACCTTC.

This clonotype appeared many times. The chain is built from TRBV6-1 and TRBJ2-1; 7 bases are a match to TRBD2. The V gene's germline CDR1 is MNHNS and CDR2 SASEGT. The CDR3 has 13 residues. V was pared by 10 bases and J by 5 bases, with 8 bases of the junction left unmatched. CDR3 nucleotides: TGTGCCACCCTGACTAGCTTAAACAATGAGCAGTTCTTC. It yields the protein CATLTSLNNEQFF.

The rearrangement uses TRBV29-1 and TRBJ2-2, with D perhaps TRBD2 (6 bases). The CDR3 length is 13 residues. Germline-derived CDR1 and CDR2 are SQVTM and ANQGSEA. V lost 8 bases and J 5 bases, leaving 15 bases between the germline ends. CDR3 DNA: TGCAGCTCGGGGGAAGTGTCGACCGGGGAGCTGTTTTTT. Protein sequence: CSSGEVSTGELFF.

The table lists this clonotype with many counts. The junction departs from the called germline gene at one end, perhaps through a read error. The chain combines TRBV20-1 with TRBJ2-1; D not certain. CDR3 length equals 11 residues. CDR1 and CDR2 from the germline V gene are DFQATT and SNEGSKA (reference sequence). CDR3 nucleotides: TGCAGTGCTAAGGGCTCCTCGGAGCGGTTCTTC. Its translation is CSAKGSSERFF.

With respect to this clonotype: A read error may explain this, as a much larger clone is one base away. This chain links TRBV12-3 or TRBV12-4 with TRBJ2-7; 7 bases match TRBD2. The CDR3 loop spans 15 amino acids. The J segment lost 3 bases and the V segment lost 6 bases, leaving 11 bases of the junction unmatched. The CDR3 spells CASSRTPGLSYEQYF. CDR3 DNA sequence: TGTGCCAGCAGCCGTACGCCGGGACTAAGCTACGAGCAGTACTTC.

This clonotype was detected ten times or more. This chain uses TRBV20-1 with TRBJ1-2; D remains ambiguous. The length of the CDR3 is 15 residues. Germline CDR1 reads DFQATT; CDR2 reads SNEGSKA (reference sequence). The V gene lost 2 bases and the J gene lost 5 bases, with 18 bases spanning the gap. The CDR3 here is CSARTFGGSSYGYTF. CDR3 DNA: TGCAGTGCTAGAACTTTCGGAGGTTCCAGTTATGGCTACACCTTC.

This clonotype was picked up many times. The chain couples TRBV10-1 to TRBJ2-7; TRBD1 might be the D (5 bases). V gave up 3 bases and J gave up 10 bases, with 13 bases separating them. Germline V gives CDR1 WNHNN, CDR2 SYGVQD (reference sequence). The CDR3 sequence is 12 residues long. This CDR3 reads CASSDGATTQYF. CDR3 in DNA: TGCGCCAGCAGTGATGGGGCTACGACACAGTACTTC.

This clonotype appeared many times. The V call is TRBV27, the J call TRBJ2-3; D unclear. V lost 6 bases and J lost 0, with 7 bases in between. The CDR3 runs 13 residues. The germline CDR1 and CDR2 sequences are MNHEY and SMNVEV (reference sequence). This CDR3 reads CASSHPSTDTQYF. CDR3 DNA sequence: TGTGCCAGCAGCCACCCTAGCACAGATACGCAGTATTTT.

This clonotype came up many times. V is TRBV4-1 and J is TRBJ2-3; 10 nucleotides match TRBD2. CDR1 and CDR2 from the germline V gene are MGHRA and YSYEKL. V lost 0 bases and J lost 6; bases outside the gene matches: 6. The CDR3 runs to 16 residues. The CDR3 sequence: CASSQERLAGVDTQYF. The CDR3 region has the DNA TGCGCCAGCAGCCAAGAAAGGCTAGCGGGAGTGGATACGCAGTATTTT.